Sequencing of this T cell receptor (beta chain) was carried out in a study of blood T cell repertoires in COVID-19. Overall study: Sites in the United States, Italy and Spain provided acute and convalescent COVID-19 samples. From T cells, B-cell-depleted T cells, or PBMCs came the material, which was cDNA or gDNA.

Authors' data handling: Amplification of reference gene primers provided the estimated nucleated cell counts. Sequenced by immunoSEQ multiplex PCR; TCRdb stores in-frame clones only, minus some. Clone size and V and J calls were adopted from that table, with D and trimming inferred from the DNA. The data contain 150,000 to 200,000 clones, 83% of them seen just once; the ten biggest clones take up 7.6%. Enrollment of patients from Seattle took place during active infection, with longitudinal follow-up. The CDR3 is 15 residues long. The germline gives CDR1 SGHTA, CDR2 FQGNSA. Deletions cut 2 bases from V and 0 bases from J, with 8 bases between.

This sequence joins TRBV7-2 and TRBJ1-3; D gene unclear. The TCR comes from a woman aged 70 to 79 with COVID-19, enrolled during active disease. Sequenced input: peripheral blood. This chain's CDR3 is CASSLPPGSGNTIYF. The CDR3 nucleotides are TGTGCCAGCAGCTTACCCCCCGGCTCTGGAAACACCATATATTTT.